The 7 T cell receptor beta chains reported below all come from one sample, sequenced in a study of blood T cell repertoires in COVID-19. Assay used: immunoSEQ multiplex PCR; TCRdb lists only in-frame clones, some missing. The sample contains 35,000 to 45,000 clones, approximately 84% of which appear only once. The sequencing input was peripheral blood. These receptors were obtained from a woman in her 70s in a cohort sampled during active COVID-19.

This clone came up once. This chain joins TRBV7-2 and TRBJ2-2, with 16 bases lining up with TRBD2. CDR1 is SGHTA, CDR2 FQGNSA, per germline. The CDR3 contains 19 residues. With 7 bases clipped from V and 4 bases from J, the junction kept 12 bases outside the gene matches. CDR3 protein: CASKLPGLAGGRATGELFF. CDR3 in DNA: TGTGCCAGCAAGCTGCCGGGACTAGCGGGAGGGAGGGCCACCGGGGAGCTGTTTTTT.

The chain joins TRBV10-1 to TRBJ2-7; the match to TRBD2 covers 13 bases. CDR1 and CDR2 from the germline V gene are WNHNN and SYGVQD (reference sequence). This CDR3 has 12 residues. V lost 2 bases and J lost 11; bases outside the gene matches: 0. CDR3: CASSETSGREYF. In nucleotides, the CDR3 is TGCGCCAGCAGTGAGACTAGCGGGAGGGAGTACTTC.

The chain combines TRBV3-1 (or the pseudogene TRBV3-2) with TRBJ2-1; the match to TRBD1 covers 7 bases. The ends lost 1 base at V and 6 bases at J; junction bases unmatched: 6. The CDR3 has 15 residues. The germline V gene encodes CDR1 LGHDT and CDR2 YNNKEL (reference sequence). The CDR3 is CASSQGSRGSNEQFF. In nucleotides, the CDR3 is TGTGCCAGCAGCCAAGGCTCCAGGGGGTCCAATGAGCAGTTCTTC.

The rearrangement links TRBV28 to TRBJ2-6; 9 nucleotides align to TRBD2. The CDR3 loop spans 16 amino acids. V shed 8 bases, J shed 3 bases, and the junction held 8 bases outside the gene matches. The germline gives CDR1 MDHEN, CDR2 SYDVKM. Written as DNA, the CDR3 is TGTGCCAGCCAAAGTAGCGGGAGTAGTGGGGCCAACGTCCTGACTTTC. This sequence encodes CASQSSGSSGANVLTF.

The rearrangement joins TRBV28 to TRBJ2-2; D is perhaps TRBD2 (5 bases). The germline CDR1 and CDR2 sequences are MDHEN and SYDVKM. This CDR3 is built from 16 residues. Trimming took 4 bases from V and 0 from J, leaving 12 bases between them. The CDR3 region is CASSSQAAANTGELFF. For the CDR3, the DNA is TGTGCCAGCAGTTCCCAAGCGGCTGCGAACACCGGGGAGCTGTTTTTT.

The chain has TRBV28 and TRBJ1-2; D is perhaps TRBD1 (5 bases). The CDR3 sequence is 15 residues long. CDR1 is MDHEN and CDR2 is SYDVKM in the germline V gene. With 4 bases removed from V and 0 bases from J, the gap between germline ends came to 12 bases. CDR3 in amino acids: CASSSGGEANYGYTF. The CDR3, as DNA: TGTGCCAGCAGTTCGGGGGGGGAGGCTAACTATGGCTACACCTTC.

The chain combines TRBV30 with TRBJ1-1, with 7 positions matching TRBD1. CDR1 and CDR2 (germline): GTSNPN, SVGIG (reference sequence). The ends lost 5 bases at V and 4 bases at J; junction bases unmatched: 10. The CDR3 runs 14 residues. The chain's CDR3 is CAWDQQGIGTEAFF. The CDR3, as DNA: TGTGCCTGGGACCAACAGGGGATCGGCACTGAAGCTTTCTTT.